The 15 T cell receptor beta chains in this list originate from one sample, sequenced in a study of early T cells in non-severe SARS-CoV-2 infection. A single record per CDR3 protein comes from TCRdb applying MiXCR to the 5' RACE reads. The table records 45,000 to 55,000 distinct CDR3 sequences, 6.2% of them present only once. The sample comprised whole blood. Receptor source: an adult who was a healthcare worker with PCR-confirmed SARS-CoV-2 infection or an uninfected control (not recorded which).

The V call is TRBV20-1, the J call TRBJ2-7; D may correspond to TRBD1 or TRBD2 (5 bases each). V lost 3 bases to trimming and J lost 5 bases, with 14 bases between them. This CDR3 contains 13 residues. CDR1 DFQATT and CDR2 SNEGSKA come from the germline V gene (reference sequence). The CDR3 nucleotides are TGCAGTGCTAGCGGGGCTTGGGGCCACGAGCAGTACTTC. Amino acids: CSASGAWGHEQYF.

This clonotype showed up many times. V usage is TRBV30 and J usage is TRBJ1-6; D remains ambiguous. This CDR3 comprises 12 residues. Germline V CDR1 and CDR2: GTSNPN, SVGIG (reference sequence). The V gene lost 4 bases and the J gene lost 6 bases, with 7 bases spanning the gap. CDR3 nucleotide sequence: TGTGCCTGGACCACCAGTAATTCACCCCTCCACTTT. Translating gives CAWTTSNSPLHF.

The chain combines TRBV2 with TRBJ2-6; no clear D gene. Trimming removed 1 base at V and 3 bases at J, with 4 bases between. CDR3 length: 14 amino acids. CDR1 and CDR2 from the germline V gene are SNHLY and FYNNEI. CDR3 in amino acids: CASSEGLGANVLTF. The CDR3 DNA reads TGTGCCAGCAGTGAAGGGCTTGGGGCCAACGTCCTGACTTTC.

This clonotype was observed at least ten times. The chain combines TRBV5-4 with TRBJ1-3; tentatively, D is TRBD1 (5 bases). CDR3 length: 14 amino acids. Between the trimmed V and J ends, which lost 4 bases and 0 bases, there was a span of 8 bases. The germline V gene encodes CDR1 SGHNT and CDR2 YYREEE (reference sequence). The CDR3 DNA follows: TGTGCCAGCAGCATAACAGGCTCTGGAAACACCATATATTTT. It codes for CASSITGSGNTIYF.

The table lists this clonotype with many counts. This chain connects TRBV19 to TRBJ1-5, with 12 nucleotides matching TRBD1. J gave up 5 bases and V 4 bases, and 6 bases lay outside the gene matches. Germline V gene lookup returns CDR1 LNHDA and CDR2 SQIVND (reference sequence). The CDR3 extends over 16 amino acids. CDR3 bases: TGTGCCAGTAGTACGGGACAGGGGGCGGGAGATCAGCCCCAGCATTTT. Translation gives CASSTGQGAGDQPQHF.

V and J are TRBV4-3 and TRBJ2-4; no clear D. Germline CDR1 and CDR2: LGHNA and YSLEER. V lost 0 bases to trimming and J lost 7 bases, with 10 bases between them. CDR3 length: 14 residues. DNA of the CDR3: TGCGCCAGCAGCCAAGAACCAGAGGCGAACATTCAGTACTTC. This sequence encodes CASSQEPEANIQYF.

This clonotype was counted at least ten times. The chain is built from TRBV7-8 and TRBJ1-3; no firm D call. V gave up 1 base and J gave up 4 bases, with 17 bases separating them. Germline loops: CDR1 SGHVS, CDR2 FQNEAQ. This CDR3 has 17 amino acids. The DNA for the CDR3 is TGTGCCAGCAGCTTAGTTATTCCGGGGTCCTACGGAAACACCATATATTTT. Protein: CASSLVIPGSYGNTIYF.

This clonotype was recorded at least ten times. The CDR3 sequence is CASSYGSGNQETQYF. The CDR3 nucleotides read TGTGCCAGCAGTTACGGGAGCGGGAACCAAGAGACCCAGTACTTC. V and J are TRBV6-5 and TRBJ2-5; 7 bases agree with TRBD2. V trimming: 2 bases; J trimming: 0 bases; junction bases outside the gene matches: 3. CDR3 length: 15 residues. Germline V lookup: CDR1 MNHEY, CDR2 SVGAGI.

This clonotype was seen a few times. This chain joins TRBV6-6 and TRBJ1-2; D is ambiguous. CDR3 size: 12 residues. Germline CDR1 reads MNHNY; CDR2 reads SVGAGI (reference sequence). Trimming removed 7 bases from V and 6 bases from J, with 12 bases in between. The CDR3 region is CASTASSDGYTF. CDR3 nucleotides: TGTGCCAGCACGGCCTCATCAGATGGCTACACCTTC.

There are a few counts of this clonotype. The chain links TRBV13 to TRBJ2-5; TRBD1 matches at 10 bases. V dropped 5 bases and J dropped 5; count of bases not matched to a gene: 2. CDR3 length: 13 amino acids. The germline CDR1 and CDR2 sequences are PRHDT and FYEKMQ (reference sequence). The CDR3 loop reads CASSRGQGETQYF. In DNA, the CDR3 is TGTGCCAGCAGCAGGGGACAGGGGGAGACCCAGTACTTC.

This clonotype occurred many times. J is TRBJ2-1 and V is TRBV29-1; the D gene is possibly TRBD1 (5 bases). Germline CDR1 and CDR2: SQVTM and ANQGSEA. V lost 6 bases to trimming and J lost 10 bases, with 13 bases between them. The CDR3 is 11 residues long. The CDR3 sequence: CSVIRQTEQFF. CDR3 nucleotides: TGCAGCGTCATTCGACAGACCGAGCAGTTCTTC.

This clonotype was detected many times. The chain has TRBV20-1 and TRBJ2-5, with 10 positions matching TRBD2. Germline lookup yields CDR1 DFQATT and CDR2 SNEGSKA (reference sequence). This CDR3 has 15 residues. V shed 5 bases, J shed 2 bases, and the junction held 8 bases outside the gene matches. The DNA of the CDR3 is TGCAGTGCTGGACCCAGCGGGGGGGTACAAGAGACCCAGTACTTC. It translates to CSAGPSGGVQETQYF.

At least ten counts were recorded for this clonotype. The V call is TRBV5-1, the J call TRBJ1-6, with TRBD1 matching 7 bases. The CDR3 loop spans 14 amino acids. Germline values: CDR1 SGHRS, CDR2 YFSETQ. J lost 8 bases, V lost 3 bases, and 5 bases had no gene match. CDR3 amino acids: CASSYDREDSPLHF. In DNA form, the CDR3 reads TGCGCCAGCAGCTATGACAGGGAAGATTCACCCCTCCACTTT.

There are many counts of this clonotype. CDR3 amino acids: CASSSTGGATDTQYF. The DNA for the CDR3 is TGTGCCAGCAGTTCCACAGGGGGCGCGACAGATACGCAGTATTTT. V is TRBV6-5 and J is TRBJ2-3; 9 bases match TRBD1. The germline V gene has CDR1 MNHEY and CDR2 SVGAGI. J gave up 3 bases and V 4 bases, and 5 bases lay outside the gene matches. The CDR3 runs 15 residues.

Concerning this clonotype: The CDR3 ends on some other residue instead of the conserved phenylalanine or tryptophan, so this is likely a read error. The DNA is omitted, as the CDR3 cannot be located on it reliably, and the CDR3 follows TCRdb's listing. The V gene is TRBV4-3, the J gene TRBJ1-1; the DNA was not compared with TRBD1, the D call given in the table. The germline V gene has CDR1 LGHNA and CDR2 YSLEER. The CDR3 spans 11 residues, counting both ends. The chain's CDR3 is CATGTGKETFS.